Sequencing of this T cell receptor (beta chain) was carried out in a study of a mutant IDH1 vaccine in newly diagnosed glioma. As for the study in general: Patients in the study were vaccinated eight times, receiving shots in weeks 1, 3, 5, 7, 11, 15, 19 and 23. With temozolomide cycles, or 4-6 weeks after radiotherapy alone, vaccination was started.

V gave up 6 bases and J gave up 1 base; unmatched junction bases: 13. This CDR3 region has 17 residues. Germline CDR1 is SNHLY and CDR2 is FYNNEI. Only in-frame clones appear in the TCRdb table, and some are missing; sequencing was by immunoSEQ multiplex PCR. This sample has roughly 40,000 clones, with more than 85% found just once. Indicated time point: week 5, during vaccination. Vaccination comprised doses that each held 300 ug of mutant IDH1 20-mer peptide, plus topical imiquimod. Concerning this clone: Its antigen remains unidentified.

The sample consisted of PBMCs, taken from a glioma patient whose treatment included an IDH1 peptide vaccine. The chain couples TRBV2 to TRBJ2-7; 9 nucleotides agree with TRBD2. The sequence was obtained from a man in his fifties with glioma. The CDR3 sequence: CASRPASGTPFSYEQYF. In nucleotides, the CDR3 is TGTGCCAGCAGACCGGCTAGCGGGACTCCCTTTTCCTACGAGCAGTACTTC.